This T cell receptor beta chain was retrieved from a study of type 1 regulatory T cells. Turning to the study itself: T-allo10 is an in vitro-generated, Tr1-enriched CD4 T cell product specific for alloantigen.

Comment on this clonotype: Its antigen is still unknown.

Germline V gives CDR1 DFQATT, CDR2 SNEGSKA (reference sequence). The CDR3 covers 11 residues. Trimming shortened V by 4 bases and J by 0 bases, and 3 bases separated the two germline ends. Findings and limits, study-wide: Type 1 regulatory T cells had a more restricted TCR repertoire than non-type 1 regulatory T cells.

TCRdb used MiXCR to reprocess the reads, holding one entry per CDR3 protein. The sample carries about 69,000 distinct CDR3 sequences, around 20% recorded once. Material for sequencing was cultured type 1 regulatory T (Tr1) cells, either the whole culture or a sorted fraction (not recorded which). The rearrangement links TRBV20-1 to TRBJ1-1; D not certain. The clonotype originates from a human donor in good health. CDR3 nucleotides: TGCAGTGCTACAATGAACACTGAAGCTTTCTTT. Amino acid sequence: CSATMNTEAFF.